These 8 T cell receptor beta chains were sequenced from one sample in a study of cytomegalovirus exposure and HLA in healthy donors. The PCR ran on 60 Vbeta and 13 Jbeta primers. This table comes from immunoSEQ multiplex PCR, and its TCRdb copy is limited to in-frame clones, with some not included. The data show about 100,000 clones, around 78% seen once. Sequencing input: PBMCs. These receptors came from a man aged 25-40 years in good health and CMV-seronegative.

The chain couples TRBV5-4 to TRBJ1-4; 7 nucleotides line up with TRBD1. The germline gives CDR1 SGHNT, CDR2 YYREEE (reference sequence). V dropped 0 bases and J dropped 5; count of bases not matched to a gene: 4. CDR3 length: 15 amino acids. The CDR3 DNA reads TGTGCCAGCAGCTTGGAGACAGGGAGGAATGAAAAACTGTTTTTT. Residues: CASSLETGRNEKLFF.

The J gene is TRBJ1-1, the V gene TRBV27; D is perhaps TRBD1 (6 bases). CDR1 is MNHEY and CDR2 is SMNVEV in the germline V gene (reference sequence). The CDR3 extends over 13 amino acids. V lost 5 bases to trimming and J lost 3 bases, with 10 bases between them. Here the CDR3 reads CASSPRQDTEAFF. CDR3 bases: TGTGCCAGCAGTCCTCGACAGGACACTGAAGCTTTCTTT.

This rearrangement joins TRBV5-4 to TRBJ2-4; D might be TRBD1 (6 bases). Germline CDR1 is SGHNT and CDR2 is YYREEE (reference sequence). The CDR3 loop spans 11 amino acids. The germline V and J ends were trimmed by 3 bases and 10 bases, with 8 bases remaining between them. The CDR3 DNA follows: TGTGCCAGCAGCTCCGGGACAATTCAGTACTTC. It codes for CASSSGTIQYF.

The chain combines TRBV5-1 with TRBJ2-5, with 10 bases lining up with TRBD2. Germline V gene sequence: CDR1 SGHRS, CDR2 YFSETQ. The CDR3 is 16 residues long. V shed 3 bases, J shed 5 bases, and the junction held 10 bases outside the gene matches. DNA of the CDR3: TGCGCCAGCAGCTGGCATCCCGGGACTAGCGAGGAGACCCAGTACTTC. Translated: CASSWHPGTSEETQYF.

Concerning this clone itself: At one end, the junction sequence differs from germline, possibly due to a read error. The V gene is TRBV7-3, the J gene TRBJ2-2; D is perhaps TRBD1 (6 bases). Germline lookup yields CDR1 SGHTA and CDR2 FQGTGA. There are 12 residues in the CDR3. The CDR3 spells CASSFYKGGLFF. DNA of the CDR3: TGTGCCAGCAGCTTCTACAAAGGGGGGCTGTTTTTT.

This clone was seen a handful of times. DNA of the CDR3: TGTGCCAGCCGACAGGGCTACAATCAGCCCCAGCATTTT. It codes for CASRQGYNQPQHF. The chain has TRBV2 and TRBJ1-5; TRBD1 agrees at 7 bases. The CDR3 runs 13 residues. V was clipped by 8 bases and J by 3 bases; unmatched bases: 4. Per the germline V gene, CDR1 is SNHLY and CDR2 is FYNNEI.

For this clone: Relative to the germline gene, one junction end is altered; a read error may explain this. The CDR3 spells CASSLVAGGASTQYF. In DNA form, the CDR3 reads TGTGCCAGCAGTTTGGTAGCGGGAGGGGCGAGTACGCAGTATTTT. The V call is TRBV5-6, the J call TRBJ2-3, with 11 bases matching TRBD2. This CDR3 spans 15 amino acids. The germline V gene encodes CDR1 SGHDT and CDR2 YYEEEE.

This CDR3 reads CASSLGGEQYF. CDR3 coding DNA: TGTGCCAGCAGTCTAGGTGGCGAGCAGTACTTC. The chain links TRBV2 to TRBJ2-7; D is uncertain. Germline V gives CDR1 SNHLY, CDR2 FYNNEI. CDR3 length equals 11 residues. Trimming pared 5 bases from V and 6 bases from J, leaving 8 bases between.